This T cell receptor beta chain derives from a study of T cell responses to AZD1222 COVID-19 vaccine. Study-level background: The analysis combined second doses at about 4 or about 12 weeks.

A note on this clone: The antigen is not known.

The CDR3 runs 14 residues. V dropped 5 bases and J dropped 4 bases, with 14 bases sitting between them. Germline CDR1 SNHLY, CDR2 FYNNEI. Notes on the study in general: At baseline, just a handful of AZD1222 recipients tested seropositive.

The repertoire was sequenced with immunoSEQ multiplex PCR; TCRdb's copy has only in-frame clones and lacks some. The repertoire holds 35,000 to 45,000 clones, with around 82% as singletons. Sample: peripheral blood, taken on day 0 of AZD1222 vaccination. The receptor was derived from an adult in good health. The rearrangement uses TRBV2 and TRBJ1-1, with D uncertain. CDR3: CASSTLGTLTEAFF. Here the CDR3 DNA reads TGTGCCAGCAGTACCCTAGGCACCCTCACTGAAGCTTTCTTT.